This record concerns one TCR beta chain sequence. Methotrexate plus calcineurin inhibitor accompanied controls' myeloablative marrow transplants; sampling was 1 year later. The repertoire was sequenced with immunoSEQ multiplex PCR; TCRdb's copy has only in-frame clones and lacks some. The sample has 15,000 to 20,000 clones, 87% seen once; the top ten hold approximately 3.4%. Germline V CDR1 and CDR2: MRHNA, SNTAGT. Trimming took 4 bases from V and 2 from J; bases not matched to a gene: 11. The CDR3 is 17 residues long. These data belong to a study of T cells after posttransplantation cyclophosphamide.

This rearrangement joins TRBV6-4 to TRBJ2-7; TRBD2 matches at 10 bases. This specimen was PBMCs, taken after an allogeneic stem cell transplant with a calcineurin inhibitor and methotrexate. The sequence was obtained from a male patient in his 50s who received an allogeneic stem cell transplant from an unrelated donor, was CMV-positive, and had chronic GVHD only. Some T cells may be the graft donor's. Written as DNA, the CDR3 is TGTGCCAGCAGTGTAATAGAACAGGGACTAGCGACCTACGAGCAGTACTTC. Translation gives CASSVIEQGLATYEQYF.